This TCR beta chain was recovered during a study of Ad26.COV2.S vaccination and SARS-CoV-2 variants. Study information: Ad26.COV2.S was injected intramuscularly once or twice, 56 days apart.

The CDR3 extends over 12 amino acids. V gave up 2 bases and J gave up 6 bases, with 7 bases separating them. Method: immunoSEQ multiplex PCR; TCRdb's copy keeps in-frame clones and lacks some. Here the sample spans fewer than 400,000 clones, 86% being singletons. Treatment specified: about 20 received Ad26.COV2.S at low or high dose, single or two shots; roughly 5 received placebo; per-sample allocation not given. Day 63 following the first vaccine or placebo injection was when the samples were taken. The TCR was taken from a person aged 18-65 years who received the Ad26.COV2.S COVID-19 vaccine or a placebo. The chain combines TRBV12-3 or TRBV12-4 with TRBJ1-1; D ambiguous. Sequences were derived from peripheral blood, sampled in a trial of Ad26.COV2.S vaccine versus placebo. CDR3 in DNA: TGTGCCAGCAGTTTAATGTATGCTGAAGCTTTCTTT. Translating it yields CASSLMYAEAFF.